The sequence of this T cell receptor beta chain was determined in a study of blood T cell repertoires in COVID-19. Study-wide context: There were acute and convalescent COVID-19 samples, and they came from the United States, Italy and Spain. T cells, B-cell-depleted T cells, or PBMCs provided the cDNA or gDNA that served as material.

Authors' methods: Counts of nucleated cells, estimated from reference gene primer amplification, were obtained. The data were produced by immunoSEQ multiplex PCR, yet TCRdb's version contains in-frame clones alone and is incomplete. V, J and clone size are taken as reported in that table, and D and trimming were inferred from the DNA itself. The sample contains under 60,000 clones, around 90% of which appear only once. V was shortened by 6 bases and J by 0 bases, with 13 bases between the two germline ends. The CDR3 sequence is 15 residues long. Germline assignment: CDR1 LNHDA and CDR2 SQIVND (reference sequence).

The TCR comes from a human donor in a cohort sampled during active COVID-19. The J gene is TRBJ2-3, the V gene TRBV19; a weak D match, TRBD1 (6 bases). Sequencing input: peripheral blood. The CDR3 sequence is CASRMGQGSTDTQYF. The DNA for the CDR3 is TGTGCCAGTAGGATGGGCCAGGGGAGCACAGATACGCAGTATTTT.